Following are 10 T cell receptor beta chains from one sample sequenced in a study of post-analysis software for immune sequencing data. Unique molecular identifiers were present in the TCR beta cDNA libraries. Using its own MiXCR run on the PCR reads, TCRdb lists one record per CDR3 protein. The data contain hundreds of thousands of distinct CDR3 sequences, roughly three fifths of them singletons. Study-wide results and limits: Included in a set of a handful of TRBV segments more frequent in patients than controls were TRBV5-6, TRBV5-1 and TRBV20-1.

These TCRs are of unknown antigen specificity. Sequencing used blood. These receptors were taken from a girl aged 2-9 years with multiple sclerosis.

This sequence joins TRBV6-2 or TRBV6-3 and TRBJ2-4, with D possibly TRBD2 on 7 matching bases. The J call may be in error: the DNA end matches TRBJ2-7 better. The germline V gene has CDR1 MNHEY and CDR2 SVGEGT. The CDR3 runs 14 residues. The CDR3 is CASSYAGGPYEQYF. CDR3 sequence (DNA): TGTGCCAGCAGTTATGCCGGGGGGCCCTACGAGCAGTACTTC.

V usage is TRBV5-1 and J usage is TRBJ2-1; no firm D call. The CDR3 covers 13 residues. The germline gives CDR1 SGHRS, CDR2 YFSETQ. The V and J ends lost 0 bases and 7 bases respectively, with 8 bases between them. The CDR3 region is CASSLGGQNEQFF. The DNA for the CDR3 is TGCGCCAGCAGCTTGGGAGGCCAGAATGAGCAGTTCTTC.

Here the CDR3 DNA reads TGTGCCAGCAGCCAAGGAGTAGCGGGGAACACAGATACGCAGTATTTT. Protein sequence: CASSQGVAGNTDTQYF. The rearrangement uses TRBV3-1 and TRBJ2-3; 8 nucleotides line up with TRBD2. The V gene end was trimmed by 1 base and the J gene end by 2 bases; junction bases not matched to a gene: 5. CDR1 and CDR2 from the germline V gene are LGHDT and YNNKEL (reference sequence). The CDR3 consists of 16 residues.

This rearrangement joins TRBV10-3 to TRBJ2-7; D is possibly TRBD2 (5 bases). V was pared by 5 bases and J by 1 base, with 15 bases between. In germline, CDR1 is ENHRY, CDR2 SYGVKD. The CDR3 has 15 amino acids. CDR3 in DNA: TGTGCCATCAGTTTGGACGGGTCGGGGTCCTACGAGCAGTACTTC. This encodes CAISLDGSGSYEQYF.

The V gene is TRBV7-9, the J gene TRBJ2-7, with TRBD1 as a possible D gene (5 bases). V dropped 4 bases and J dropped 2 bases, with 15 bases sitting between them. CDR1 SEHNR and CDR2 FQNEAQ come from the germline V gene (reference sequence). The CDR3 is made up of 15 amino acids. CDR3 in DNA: TGTGCCAGCAGCTCAGGGTTTTTGGAAGCCTACGAGCAGTACTTC. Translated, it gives CASSSGFLEAYEQYF.

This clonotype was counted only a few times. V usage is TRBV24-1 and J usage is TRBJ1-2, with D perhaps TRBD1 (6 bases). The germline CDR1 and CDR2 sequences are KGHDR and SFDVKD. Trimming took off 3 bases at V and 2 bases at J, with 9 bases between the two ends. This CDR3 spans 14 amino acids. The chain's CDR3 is CATSDPDRNYGYTF. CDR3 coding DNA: TGTGCCACCAGTGATCCTGACAGGAACTATGGCTACACCTTC.

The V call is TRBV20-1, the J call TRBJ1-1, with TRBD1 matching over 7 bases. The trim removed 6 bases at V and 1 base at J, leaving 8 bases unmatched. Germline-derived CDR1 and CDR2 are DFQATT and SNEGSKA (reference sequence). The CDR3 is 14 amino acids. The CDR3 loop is CSAIDRAKNTEAFF. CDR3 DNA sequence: TGCAGTGCCATCGACAGGGCAAAGAACACTGAAGCTTTCTTT.

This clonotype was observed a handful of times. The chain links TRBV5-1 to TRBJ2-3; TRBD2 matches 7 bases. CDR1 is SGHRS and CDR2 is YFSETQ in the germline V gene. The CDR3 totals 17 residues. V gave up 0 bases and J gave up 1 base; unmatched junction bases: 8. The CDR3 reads CASSLEVSGGGTDTQYF. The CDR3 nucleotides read TGCGCCAGCAGCTTGGAGGTCTCGGGAGGAGGCACAGATACGCAGTATTTT.

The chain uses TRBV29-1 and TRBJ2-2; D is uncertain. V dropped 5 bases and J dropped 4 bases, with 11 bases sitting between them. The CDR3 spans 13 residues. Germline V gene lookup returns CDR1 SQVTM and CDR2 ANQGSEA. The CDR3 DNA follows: TGCAGCGTTTTCCTTCTTTCCACCGGGGAGCTGTTTTTT. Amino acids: CSVFLLSTGELFF.

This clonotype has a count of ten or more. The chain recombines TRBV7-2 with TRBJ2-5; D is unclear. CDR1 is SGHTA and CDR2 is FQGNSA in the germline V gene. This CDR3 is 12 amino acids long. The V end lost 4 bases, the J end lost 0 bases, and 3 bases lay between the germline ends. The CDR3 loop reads CASSSYQETQYF. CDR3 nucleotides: TGTGCCAGCAGCTCGTACCAAGAGACCCAGTACTTC.